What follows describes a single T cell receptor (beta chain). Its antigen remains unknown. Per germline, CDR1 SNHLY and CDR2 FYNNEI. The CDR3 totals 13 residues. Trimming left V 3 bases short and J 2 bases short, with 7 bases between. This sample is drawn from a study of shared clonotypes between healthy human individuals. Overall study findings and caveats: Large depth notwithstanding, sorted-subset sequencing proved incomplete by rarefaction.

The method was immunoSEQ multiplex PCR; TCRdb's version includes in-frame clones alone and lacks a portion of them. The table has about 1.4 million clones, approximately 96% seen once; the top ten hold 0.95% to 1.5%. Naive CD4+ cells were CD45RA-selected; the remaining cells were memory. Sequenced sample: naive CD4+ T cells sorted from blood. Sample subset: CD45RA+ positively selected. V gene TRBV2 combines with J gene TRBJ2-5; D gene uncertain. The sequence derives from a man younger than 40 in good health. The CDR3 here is CASSDLRQETQYF. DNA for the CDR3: TGTGCCAGCAGTGACCTCAGGCAAGAGACCCAGTACTTC.